This T cell receptor beta chain comes out of a study of blood T cell repertoires in COVID-19 (dated by TCRdb to between 2020 and 2021). Describing the broader study: Collaborator samples came from the United States, Italy and Spain and covered acute and convalescent phases of COVID-19. The material from the prospective study consisted of cDNA or gDNA derived from T cells, B-cell-depleted T cells, or PBMCs. Deeply sampled blood TCRbeta repertoires from subjects exposed to, actively infected with, or recovered from COVID-19 were included in the dataset. The repertoires were made available in a free public database intended to serve as a resource for research on the immune response to SARS-CoV-2. Samples were obtained from the ongoing ImmuneRACE study (first 160 participants) and from 1,254 subjects provided by 6 global collaborators. A de-identified subject ID, COVID-19 status, age in years and sex were almost always included in the sample metadata. Where available, HLA class I and class II types were taken from metadata supplied by the sample provider and were not determined by assay-based typing. Study-wide conclusions, independent of this receptor: How much clinical and demographic metadata was included differed by source and by participant, and the metadata was provided uncurated.

Between the V and J ends, shortened by 1 base and 10 bases respectively, the junction contains 13 bases. The CDR3, from cysteine to phenylalanine, totals 14 residues. The retained sequence is limited to the CDR3, 42 bases, with the frame set at the first base. Per the germline V gene (reference sequence), LGHDT is the CDR1 and YNNKEL is the CDR2. To note about this clone: It has no known antigen specificity. Per-base quality was not reported, and no clone a single base away is much larger than it.

The immunoSEQ Assay, a bias-controlled multiplex PCR, was used to amplify TCRbeta CDR3 regions from genomic DNA. The authors' pipeline ran thus. The number of nucleated cells in each sample was estimated from the amplification of reference gene primers within the assay. To quantify the absolute abundance of each unique TCRbeta CDR3 rearrangement, sequence reads were collapsed and filtered. For each sample, productive Simpson clonality was calculated as the square root of Simpson's diversity index over productive rearrangements. Imported from immuneACCESS, the table was reduced by TCRdb to in-frame sequences with V and J called. These copies leave out some clones; in studies compared against another copy, an unresolved V gene accounts for under half, and the cause of the remainder is not known. The DNA was the basis for D and trimming; V, J and clone size are from that table. The sample table lists a few hundred thousand clones, more than 75% of them with a count of one. The biggest ten clones account for more than 0.9% of the sample.

Participants in the prospective study were enrolled through a virtual design, were aged roughly 18 to 90 years, and lived in approximately 25 United States geographic areas. To assign participants to cohorts, the prospective study relied on clinical history that participants themselves reported in a screening survey and a study questionnaire. For ImmuneRACE Cohort 3, a participant was defined as recovered based on two consecutive negative NP/OP PCR tests, clearance by a healthcare professional, or resolution of symptoms. In the prospective study, whole blood, serum and a nasopharyngeal or oropharyngeal swab were collected from each participant by mobile phlebotomists. Additional blood draws and questionnaires over a 2-month period could optionally be provided by prospective study participants. Before DNA extraction, blood samples from the prospective study were shipped at room temperature or frozen.

The chain uses TRBV3-1 (or the pseudogene TRBV3-2) and TRBJ1-4; the D gene is perhaps TRBD1, on 6 matching bases. This receptor was obtained from a young woman who had recovered from COVID-19. The specimen was PBMCs or T cells enriched from blood (not recorded which). The CDR3 corresponds to CASSQGNRVGKLFF. The nucleotide sequence is TGTGCCAGCAGCCAAGGAAACAGGGTTGGAAAACTGTTTTTT.